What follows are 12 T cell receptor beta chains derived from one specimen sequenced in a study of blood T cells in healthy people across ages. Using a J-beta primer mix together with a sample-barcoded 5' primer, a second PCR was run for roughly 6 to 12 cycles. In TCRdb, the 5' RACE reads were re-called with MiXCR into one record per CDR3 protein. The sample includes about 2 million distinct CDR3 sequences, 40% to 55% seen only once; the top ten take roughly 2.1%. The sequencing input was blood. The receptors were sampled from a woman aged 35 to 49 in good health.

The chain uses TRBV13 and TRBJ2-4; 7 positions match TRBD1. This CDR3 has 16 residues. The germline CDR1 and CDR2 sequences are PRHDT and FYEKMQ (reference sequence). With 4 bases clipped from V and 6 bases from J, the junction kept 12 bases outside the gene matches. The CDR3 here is CASSSGPGTGANIQYF. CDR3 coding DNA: TGTGCCAGCAGCTCAGGACCCGGAACAGGGGCAAACATTCAGTACTTC.

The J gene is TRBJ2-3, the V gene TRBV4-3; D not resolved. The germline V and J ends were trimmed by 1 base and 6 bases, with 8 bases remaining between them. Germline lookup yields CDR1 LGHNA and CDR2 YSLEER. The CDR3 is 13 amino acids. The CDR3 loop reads CASSQVRADTQYF. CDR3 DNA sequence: TGCGCCAGCAGCCAAGTTAGGGCTGATACGCAGTATTTT.

The CDR3 DNA sequence: TGTGCCAGTGGACGGGCGACAACCGAGCAGTACTTC. Amino acids: CASGRATTEQYF. The chain couples TRBV6-5 to TRBJ2-5; D is ambiguous. The J call is doubtful: the DNA matches TRBJ2-7 better. Germline CDR1 reads MNHEY; CDR2 reads SVGAGI. This CDR3 region has 12 residues.

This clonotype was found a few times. CDR3 amino acids: CSATDREREQYF. Written as DNA, the CDR3 is TGCAGTGCAACAGACAGGGAACGCGAGCAGTACTTC. The V gene is TRBV20-1, the J gene TRBJ2-5; 7 bases map to TRBD1. The end of the DNA fits TRBJ2-7 better, so the J call may be wrong. Germline CDR1 reads DFQATT; CDR2 reads SNEGSKA (reference sequence). The length of the CDR3 is 12 residues.

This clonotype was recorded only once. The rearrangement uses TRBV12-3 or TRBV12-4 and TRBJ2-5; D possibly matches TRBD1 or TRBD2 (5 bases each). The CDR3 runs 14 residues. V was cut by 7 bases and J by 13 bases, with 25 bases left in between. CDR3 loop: CASTGVQVHYERYF. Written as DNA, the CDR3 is TGTGCCAGCACCGGGGTACAGGTTCACTACGAGCGGTACTTC.

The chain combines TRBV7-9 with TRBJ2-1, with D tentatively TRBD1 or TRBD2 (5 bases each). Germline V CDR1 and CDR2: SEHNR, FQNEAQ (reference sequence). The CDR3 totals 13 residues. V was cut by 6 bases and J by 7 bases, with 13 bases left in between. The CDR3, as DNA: TGTGCCAGCAGGACGGGACCTGGTAATGAGCAGTTCTTC. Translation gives CASRTGPGNEQFF. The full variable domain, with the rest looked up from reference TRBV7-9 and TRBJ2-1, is DTGVSQNPRHKITKRGQNVTFRCDPISEHNRLYWYRQTLGQGPEFLTYFQNEAQLEKSRLLSDRFSAERPKGSFSTLEIQRTEQGDSAMYLCASRTGPGNEQFFGPGTRLTVL.

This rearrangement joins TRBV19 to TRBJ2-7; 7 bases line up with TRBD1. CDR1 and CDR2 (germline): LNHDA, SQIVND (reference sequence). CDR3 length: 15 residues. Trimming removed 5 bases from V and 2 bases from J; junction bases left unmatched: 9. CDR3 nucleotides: TGTGCCAGTAGTTCCTCCGGGACAGAGACCTACGAGCAGTACTTC. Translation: CASSSSGTETYEQYF.

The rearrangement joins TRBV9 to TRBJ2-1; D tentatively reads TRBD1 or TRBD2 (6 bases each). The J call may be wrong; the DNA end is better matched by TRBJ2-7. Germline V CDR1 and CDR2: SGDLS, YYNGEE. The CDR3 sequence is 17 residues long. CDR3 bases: TGTGCCAGCAGCGCCCGGGGGCGGACCACCCGAAACAATGAGCAGTACTTC. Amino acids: CASSARGRTTRNNEQYF.

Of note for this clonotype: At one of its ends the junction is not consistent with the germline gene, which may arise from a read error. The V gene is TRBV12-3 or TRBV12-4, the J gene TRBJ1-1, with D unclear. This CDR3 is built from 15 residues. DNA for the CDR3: TGTGCCGGCAGTACCCAGAGCAAATCGAACACTGAAGCTTTCTTT. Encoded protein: CAGSTQSKSNTEAFF.

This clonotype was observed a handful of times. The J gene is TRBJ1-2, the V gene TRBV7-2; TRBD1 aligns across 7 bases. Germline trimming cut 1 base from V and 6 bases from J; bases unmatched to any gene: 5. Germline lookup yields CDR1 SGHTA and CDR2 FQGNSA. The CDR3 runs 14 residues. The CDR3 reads CASSLDATGNGYTF. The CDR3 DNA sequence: TGTGCCAGCAGCTTAGATGCGACAGGGAATGGCTACACCTTC. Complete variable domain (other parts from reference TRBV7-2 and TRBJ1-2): GAGVSQSPSNKVTEKGKDVELRCDPISGHTALYWYRQSLGQGLEFLIYFQGNSAPDKSGLPSDRFSAERTGGSVSTLTIQRTQQEDSAVYLCASSLDATGNGYTFGSGTRLTVV.

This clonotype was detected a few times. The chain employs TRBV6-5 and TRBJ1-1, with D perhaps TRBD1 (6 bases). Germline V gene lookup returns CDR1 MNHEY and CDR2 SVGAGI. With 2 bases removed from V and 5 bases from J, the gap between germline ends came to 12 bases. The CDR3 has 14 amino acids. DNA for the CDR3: TGTGCCAGCAGTTACGGGCAAGGGGGAACTGAAGCTTTCTTT. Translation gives CASSYGQGGTEAFF.

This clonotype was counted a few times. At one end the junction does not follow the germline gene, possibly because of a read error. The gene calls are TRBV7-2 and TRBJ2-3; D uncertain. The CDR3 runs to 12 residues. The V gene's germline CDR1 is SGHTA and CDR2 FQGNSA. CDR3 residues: CASSTDTDTQYF. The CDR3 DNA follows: TGCGCCAGCAGCACGGACACAGATACGCAGTATTTT.